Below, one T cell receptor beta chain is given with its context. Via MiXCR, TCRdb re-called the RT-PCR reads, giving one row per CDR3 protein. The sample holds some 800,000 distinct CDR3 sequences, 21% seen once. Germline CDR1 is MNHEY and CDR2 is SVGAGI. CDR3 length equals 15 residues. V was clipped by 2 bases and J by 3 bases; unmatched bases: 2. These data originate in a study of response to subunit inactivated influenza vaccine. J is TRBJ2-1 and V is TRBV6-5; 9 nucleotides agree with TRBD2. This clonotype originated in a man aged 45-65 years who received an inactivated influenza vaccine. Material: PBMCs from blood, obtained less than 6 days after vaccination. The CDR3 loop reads CASSYASGNYNEQFF. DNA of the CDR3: TGTGCCAGCAGTTACGCTAGCGGGAACTACAATGAGCAGTTCTTC.